These 12 T cell receptor beta chains were all obtained from the same sample, sequenced in a study of cytomegalovirus exposure and HLA in healthy donors. A multiplex PCR was run with 60 Vbeta primers and 13 Jbeta primers. The method was immunoSEQ multiplex PCR; TCRdb's version includes in-frame clones alone and lacks a portion of them. The table has about 140,000 clones, 65% to 75% seen once; the top ten hold more than 4%. The sequenced sample consisted of PBMCs. These receptor sequences come from a man between 60 and 70 years old in good health and CMV-seronegative.

The chain has TRBV5-1 and TRBJ1-1; D is perhaps TRBD1 (6 bases). Germline V gene sequence: CDR1 SGHRS, CDR2 YFSETQ. This CDR3 contains 15 residues. V dropped 1 base and J dropped 0 bases, with 10 bases sitting between them. The DNA for the CDR3 is TGCGCCAGCAGCTTGACAGGGAATGTGAACACTGAAGCTTTCTTT. The encoded protein is CASSLTGNVNTEAFF.

The chain is built from TRBV30 and TRBJ2-2; 12 bases fit TRBD2. From germline, CDR1 is GTSNPN and CDR2 SVGIG (reference sequence). Trimming at V came to 2 bases and at J to 3 bases, leaving 13 bases not matched to a gene. The CDR3 consists of 19 residues. The CDR3 coding sequence is TGTGCCTGGAGTTATGGCGGGCTAGCGGGAGGGCGGGACACCGGGGAGCTGTTTTTT. It is translated as CAWSYGGLAGGRDTGELFF.

The chain carries TRBV2 and TRBJ1-1, with 11 bases matching TRBD1. The CDR3 contains 14 residues. Germline lookup yields CDR1 SNHLY and CDR2 FYNNEI. V lost 4 bases to trimming and J lost 5 bases; unmatched junction nucleotides: 3. CDR3 protein: CASSVGTGGTEAFF. In DNA form, the CDR3 reads TGTGCCAGCAGTGTAGGGACAGGGGGGACTGAAGCTTTCTTT.

The chain has TRBV11-3 and TRBJ1-1; 9 nucleotides line up with TRBD1. CDR1 is SGHNT, CDR2 YENEEA, per germline. The CDR3 loop spans 17 amino acids. Trimming at V came to 1 base and at J to 0 bases, leaving 6 bases not matched to a gene. CDR3 sequence reads: CASSLGDRVTMNTEAFF. The DNA for the CDR3 is TGTGCCAGCAGCTTAGGGGACAGGGTGACGATGAACACTGAAGCTTTCTTT.

The V and J genes are TRBV6-1 and TRBJ2-7, with a weak D call TRBD1 (5 bases). The CDR3 length is 12 residues. Germline V gene sequence: CDR1 MNHNS, CDR2 SASEGT. The V gene lost 7 bases and the J gene lost 5 bases, with 12 bases spanning the gap. The CDR3 DNA reads TGTGCCAGCACCCCAGGGTTCCACGAGCAGTACTTC. The encoded protein is CASTPGFHEQYF.

This clone turned up a few times. The chain is built from TRBV11-3 and TRBJ2-7, with 13 bases that match TRBD2. The CDR3 has 15 amino acids. V trimming: 4 bases; J trimming: 8 bases; junction bases outside the gene matches: 8. The V gene's germline CDR1 is SGHNT and CDR2 YENEEA. The CDR3 is CASSSGTSGKMKQYF. CDR3 coding DNA: TGTGCCAGCAGCTCCGGGACTAGCGGGAAGATGAAGCAGTACTTC.

The chain carries TRBV6-1 and TRBJ2-1, with D possibly being TRBD2 (6 bases). The CDR3 spans 16 residues. V was cut by 4 bases and J by 2 bases, with 15 bases left in between. Germline lookup yields CDR1 MNHNS and CDR2 SASEGT. The CDR3 spells CASSGRRGIPYNEQFF. The DNA of the CDR3 is TGTGCCAGCAGTGGGCGGCGCGGGATCCCCTACAATGAGCAGTTCTTC.

The chain links TRBV7-2 to TRBJ1-5; TRBD1 matches at 11 bases. With 5 bases clipped from V and 3 bases from J, the junction kept 9 bases outside the gene matches. Germline CDR1 is SGHTA and CDR2 is FQGNSA. The CDR3 contains 17 residues. DNA of the CDR3: TGTGCCAGCAGCACTGGACAGGGGGCGATTTTCAATCAGCCCCAGCATTTT. This translates into CASSTGQGAIFNQPQHF.

J is TRBJ1-4 and V is TRBV6-6, with 7 bases lining up with TRBD1. V lost 6 bases, J lost 12 bases, and 7 bases stayed unmatched. This CDR3 contains 12 residues. Germline V gene sequence: CDR1 MNHNY, CDR2 SVGAGI (reference sequence). CDR3 region: CASSNVGTELFF. The CDR3 region has the DNA TGTGCCAGCAGCAATGTGGGGACAGAACTGTTTTTT.

This chain connects TRBV7-6 to TRBJ1-1; D might be TRBD1 (5 bases). Trimming left V 2 bases short and J 4 bases short, with 14 bases between. Germline-derived CDR1 and CDR2 are SGHVS and FNYEAQ. The CDR3 is 15 amino acids. CDR3 coding DNA: TGTGCCAGCAGCTTAAAGGCACCACAGGCCACTGAAGCTTTCTTT. It encodes CASSLKAPQATEAFF.

The chain has TRBV7-9 and TRBJ1-2; D is unresolved. The V gene lost 5 bases and the J gene lost 8 bases, with 12 bases spanning the gap. CDR1 and CDR2 from the germline V gene are SEHNR and FQNEAQ (reference sequence). The CDR3 extends over 12 amino acids. As DNA, the CDR3 is TGTGCCAGCAGCCCGGGAATAGCGGGCTACACCTTC. It specifies CASSPGIAGYTF.

The J gene is TRBJ2-1, the V gene TRBV5-4; TRBD2 aligns across 13 bases. CDR1 SGHNT and CDR2 YYREEE come from the germline V gene (reference sequence). The CDR3 covers 16 residues. The J segment lost 5 bases and the V segment lost 3 bases, leaving 5 bases of the junction unmatched. CDR3 DNA: TGTGCCAGCAGCTCCCGACTAGCGGGAGGACACAATGAGCAGTTCTTC. It is translated as CASSSRLAGGHNEQFF.